This TCR beta chain was captured by sequencing in a study of blood T cell repertoires in COVID-19. Data came from immunoSEQ multiplex PCR; TCRdb stores just in-frame clones and leaves some out. This sample has 20,000 to 25,000 clones, with approximately 90% found just once. The sample consisted of peripheral blood. The receptor's source is a human donor in a cohort sampled during active COVID-19.

CDR3: CASSSDRVREQYF. CDR3 nucleotide sequence: TGTGCCAGCAGTTCGGACAGGGTGAGGGAGCAGTACTTC. The J gene is TRBJ2-7, the V gene TRBV28, with TRBD1 matching over 8 bases. The CDR3 is 13 residues long. From germline, CDR1 is MDHEN and CDR2 SYDVKM. V dropped 4 bases and J dropped 7; count of bases not matched to a gene: 6.